These T cell receptor beta chains were read from a single sample in a study of T cells after yellow fever vaccination. TCRdb reanalysed the 5' RACE reads using MiXCR and keeps one entry per CDR3 protein. The data contain some 320,000 distinct CDR3 sequences, roughly 10% of them seen just once; the ten biggest clones take up less than 3.5%. The sample was CD4+ T cells sorted from PBMCs, taken 45 days after the yellow fever booster vaccination. The receptors here all came from a young man who received the YFV17D yellow fever vaccine. Each CDR3 is given without its conserved first and last residue. Each record gives: CDR3 length, J gene, D gene, V gene, CDR3 protein. A D gene is named only where the DNA matches it firmly.

>13|TRBJ1-5|TRBD1|TRBV6-5
ASSLNRDSDQPQH
>14|TRBJ2-1|TRBD2|TRBV20-1
SARGLAGGLYNEQF
>15|TRBJ2-1|-|TRBV10-3
AIRSGGEMSSYNEQF
>13|TRBJ2-2|-|TRBV5-1
ASSLRSTNTGELF
>13|TRBJ2-6|-|TRBV12-3/TRBV12-4
ASSPGSTGANVLT
>13|TRBJ1-1|-|TRBV7-2
ASSLIAGFDTEAF
>12|TRBJ1-2|-|TRBV19
ASSAQGVGYGYT
>13|TRBJ2-2|TRBD2|TRBV4-2
ASSRGRGDTGELF
>9|TRBJ1-1|-|TRBV3-1
ASSQGQAAF
>14|TRBJ2-4|TRBD1|TRBV11-2
ASSFDRVSTKNIQY
>15|TRBJ2-3|TRBD2|TRBV20-1
SAREFSGTNGVDTQY
>13|TRBJ2-1|TRBD2|TRBV5-5
ASSFSGGVDNEQF
>15|TRBJ2-1|-|TRBV7-6
ASSQGPGTESYNEQF
>11|TRBJ1-5|-|TRBV18
ASSGGRDQPQH
>13|TRBJ2-3|-|TRBV5-1
ASSLASWATDTQY
>11|TRBJ2-7|-|TRBV19
ASSTLHGYEQY
>11|TRBJ2-3|-|TRBV5-1
ASSLMGADTQY
>12|TRBJ2-3|-|TRBV5-1
ASSPEAGIDTQY
>13|TRBJ1-2|-|TRBV7-2
ASSLLGGEYYGYT
>11|TRBJ1-3|-|TRBV15
ATSRDSGNTIY
>13|TRBJ2-7|TRBD1|TRBV5-1
ASSFWGQGNNEQY
>12|TRBJ1-2|-|TRBV4-3
ASSQEMANYGYT
>12|TRBJ2-5|TRBD1|TRBV20-1
SAIRRDREETQY
>11|TRBJ2-5|TRBD2|TRBV20-1
SASGGSQETQY
>12|TRBJ2-5|-|TRBV18
ASSPRDTQETQY
>13|TRBJ2-3|TRBD2|TRBV12-3/TRBV12-4
ASSLIAGGTDTQY
>13|TRBJ2-1|-|TRBV5-1
ASSLGGGPVHEQF
>14|TRBJ1-2|-|TRBV5-1
ASSLGLRVYDYGYT
>15|TRBJ2-1|-|TRBV7-2
ASSFLRFARSYNEQF
>10|TRBJ2-7|-|TRBV23-1
AIPGRPYEQY
>14|TRBJ2-5|TRBD2|TRBV7-2
ASSLVAGGLGETQY
>13|TRBJ1-2|-|TRBV3-1
ASSQSEVGNYGYT